The 25 T cell receptor beta chains given below trace back to one sample, sequenced in a study of blood T cells in healthy people across ages. The second PCR ran about 6 to 12 cycles with a sample-barcoded 5' primer and J-beta primers. TCRdb passed the 5' RACE reads through MiXCR, listing each CDR3 protein once. The data hold 1.5 million to 2 million distinct CDR3 sequences, with 28% observed a single time. The sample consisted of blood. These receptors were collected from a woman aged 25 to 45 in good health.

Points on this clonotype: The junction shows a germline mismatch at one end, possibly a read error. V usage is TRBV5-1 and J usage is TRBJ2-1; D not resolved. The J call may be mistaken, given a closer DNA end match to TRBJ2-7. The CDR3 runs 14 residues. The germline V gene has CDR1 SGHRS and CDR2 YFSETQ. The CDR3 reads CASNLWQAYYEQYF. The CDR3 bases are TGCGCCAGCAACTTGTGGCAGGCCTACTACGAGCAGTACTTC.

The chain couples TRBV9 to TRBJ1-4; weak D call: TRBD1 (6 bases). Trimming shortened V by 2 bases and J by 2 bases, and 13 bases separated the two germline ends. Per the germline V gene, CDR1 is SGDLS and CDR2 is YYNGEE. The CDR3 length is 16 residues. The CDR3 region has the DNA TGTGCCAGCAGCGTCCGAGGAGGGGGGACTAATGAAAAACTGTTTTTT. Its translation is CASSVRGGGTNEKLFF. Full variable domain (missing parts from reference TRBV9 and TRBJ1-4): DSGVTQTPKHLITATGQRVTLRCSPRSGDLSVYWYQQSLDQGLQFLIQYYNGEERAKGNILERFSAQQFPDLHSELNLSSLELGDSALYFCASSVRGGGTNEKLFFGSGTQLSVL.

The rearrangement uses TRBV20-1 and TRBJ2-7; 14 positions match TRBD2. The CDR3 extends over 15 amino acids. The ends lost 1 base at V and 8 bases at J; junction bases unmatched: 7. Germline loops: CDR1 DFQATT, CDR2 SNEGSKA (reference sequence). CDR3 sequence: CSARVGTSGSSQQYF. The CDR3 coding sequence is TGCAGTGCTAGAGTGGGGACTAGCGGGAGTTCCCAGCAGTACTTC.

About this clonotype itself: A much bigger clone sits one base away, suggesting this may be a read error. The rearrangement uses TRBV20-1 and TRBJ2-5; 12 bases are shared with TRBD2. The last part of the DNA fits TRBJ2-7 better; the J call may be wrong. The CDR3 covers 15 residues. CDR1 and CDR2 from the germline V gene are DFQATT and SNEGSKA (reference sequence). The CDR3 sequence: CSARKTSGRNHEQYF. Here the CDR3 DNA reads TGCAGTGCTAGAAAGACTAGCGGGAGAAATCACGAGCAGTACTTC.

Concerning this clonotype: A much larger clone lies a single base off, so this may be a read error. J is TRBJ2-1 and V is TRBV5-1, with 10 bases identical to TRBD2. Germline assignment: CDR1 SGHRS and CDR2 YFSETQ. With V trimmed by 0 bases and J by 2 bases, 8 bases remained unmatched. The CDR3 spans 18 residues. CDR3 region: CASSLGRAGGRPYNEQFF. CDR3 sequence (DNA): TGCGCCAGCAGCTTGGGACGAGCGGGGGGGCGGCCCTACAATGAGCAGTTCTTC.

The CDR3 loop is CASRWTMNAHTQYF. The CDR3 region has the DNA TGTGCCAGCAGATGGACGATGAACGCTCATACGCAGTATTTT. The chain uses TRBV12-3 or TRBV12-4 and TRBJ2-3; no clear D gene. CDR3 length: 14 amino acids. With 6 bases removed from V and 7 bases from J, the gap between germline ends came to 17 bases.

Concerning this clonotype: A much larger clone differs by one base, so this may be a read error. The rearrangement links TRBV10-2 to TRBJ2-7; 9 nucleotides align to TRBD2. CDR3 size: 15 residues. Per the germline V gene, CDR1 is WSHSY and CDR2 is SAAADI. This CDR3 is CAGSELASGISEQYF. The CDR3 DNA reads as TGCGCCGGCAGTGAGTTGGCTAGCGGGATATCCGAGCAGTACTTC.

The chain has TRBV15 and TRBJ2-3; D unclear. The germline V gene encodes CDR1 LNHNV and CDR2 YYDKDF (reference sequence). V dropped 5 bases and J dropped 5 bases, with 11 bases sitting between them. This CDR3 has 13 amino acids. This chain's CDR3 is CATSSTTKDTQYF. Here the CDR3 DNA reads TGTGCCACCAGCTCCACGACCAAAGATACGCAGTATTTT. The variable domain in full, with the rest retrieved from reference TRBV15 and TRBJ2-3, is DAMVIQNPRYQVTQFGKPVTLSCSQTLNHNVMYWYQQKSSQAPKLLFHYYDKDFNNEADTPDNFQSRRPNTSFCFLDIRSPGLGDTAMYLCATSSTTKDTQYFGPGTRLTVL.

The J gene is TRBJ2-1, the V gene TRBV9; TRBD1 is a possible D gene (6 bases). The CDR3 length is 16 residues. Germline V gene lookup returns CDR1 SGDLS and CDR2 YYNGEE. The V end was cut by 0 bases, the J end by 12 bases, with 22 bases between. CDR3 sequence reads: CASSVAATILGAGQFF. For the CDR3, the DNA is TGTGCCAGCAGCGTAGCTGCGACTATTCTGGGGGCCGGGCAGTTCTTC.

V usage is TRBV24-1 and J usage is TRBJ2-1; D is possibly TRBD2 (6 bases). This CDR3 region has 14 residues. V was trimmed by 10 bases and J by 4 bases, leaving 16 bases between them. CDR1 and CDR2 from the germline V gene are KGHDR and SFDVKD. The CDR3 loop is CATSTGTQYNEQFF. The CDR3 DNA follows: TGTGCCACAAGTACCGGGACTCAGTACAATGAGCAGTTCTTC.

In this sample, this clonotype turned up many times. The chain is built from TRBV28 and TRBJ1-5; D ambiguous. Trimming took off 7 bases at V and 4 bases at J, with 8 bases between the two ends. This CDR3 comprises 12 residues. Germline V gene lookup returns CDR1 MDHEN and CDR2 SYDVKM. The CDR3 bases are TGTGCCAGCACCCTCAGTAATCAGCCCCAGCATTTT. Protein product: CASTLSNQPQHF.

This clonotype was counted between two and nine times. CDR3 in DNA: TGTGCCAGCAGTTGGGGGACAATGTCTGAGCAGTTCTTC. It is translated as CASSWGTMSEQFF. This rearrangement joins TRBV27 to TRBJ2-1, with D possibly matching TRBD1 (6 bases). V gave up 4 bases and J gave up 9 bases, with 13 bases separating them. The CDR3 spans 13 residues. Looked up from germline, CDR1 is MNHEY and CDR2 is SMNVEV (reference sequence).

In its sample, this clonotype was seen a few times. The rearrangement uses TRBV7-9 and TRBJ1-4; 7 nucleotides agree with TRBD1. Looked up from germline, CDR1 is SEHNR and CDR2 is FQNEAQ (reference sequence). The CDR3 is 15 residues long. The V and J ends lost 1 base and 7 bases, in that order; junction bases with no gene match: 6. DNA of the CDR3: TGTGCCAGCAGCTTAGGTACAGGGGATGCTGAAAAACTGTTTTTT. This translates into CASSLGTGDAEKLFF.

The chain carries TRBV20-1 and TRBJ2-7; D not certain. V lost 4 bases to trimming and J lost 2 bases, with 12 bases between them. The CDR3 runs to 13 residues. Germline loops: CDR1 DFQATT, CDR2 SNEGSKA (reference sequence). CDR3 DNA: TGCAGTGCTAAGCCCCCCACTACCTACGAGCAGTACTTC. This translates into CSAKPPTTYEQYF.

To note about this clonotype: A much larger clone differs from this one at a single base, so this may be a read error. The V and J genes are TRBV18 and TRBJ2-1, with D possibly matching TRBD2 (5 bases). The J call may be wrong; the DNA end is better matched by TRBJ2-7. Looked up from germline, CDR1 is KGHSH and CDR2 is LQKENI. This CDR3 has 18 residues. The CDR3 sequence is CASSPGPKTMPAYNEQYF. Written as DNA, the CDR3 is TGTGCCAGCTCACCAGGTCCGAAGACTATGCCGGCCTACAATGAGCAGTACTTC.

This clonotype was seen repeatedly, ten times or more. The chain recombines TRBV9 with TRBJ1-2; a weak D match, TRBD1 (5 bases). Trimming left V 8 bases short and J 8 bases short, with 16 bases between. Germline CDR1 reads SGDLS; CDR2 reads YYNGEE. There are 12 residues in the CDR3. The DNA for the CDR3 is TGTGCCAGTTCCGGGACGACGGAGGGCTACACCTTC. Translating gives CASSGTTEGYTF.

This clonotype was detected a few times. This may be a read error: a much more frequent sequence differs by one nucleotide. This chain joins TRBV7-9 and TRBJ2-4, with D maybe TRBD2 (7 bases). CDR1 SEHNR and CDR2 FQNEAQ come from the germline V gene (reference sequence). This CDR3 spans 12 amino acids. V was cut by 4 bases and J by 13 bases, with 14 bases left in between. In nucleotides, the CDR3 is TGTGCCAGCAGCTCCAGGGAGGGGGAGCAGTACTTC. This translates into CASSSREGEQYF.

This chain connects TRBV11-2 to TRBJ2-1; 8 nucleotides agree with TRBD2. The CDR3 covers 13 residues. J lost 8 bases, V lost 6 bases, and 6 bases had no gene match. Germline values: CDR1 SGHAT, CDR2 FQNNGV. In DNA, the CDR3 is TGTGCCAGCAGTATTAGCGGGATCGATGAGCAGTTCTTC. Translation: CASSISGIDEQFF. Looking up the rest from reference TRBV11-2 and TRBJ2-1 gives the full variable domain: EAGVAQSPRYKIIEKRQSVAFWCNPISGHATLYWYQQILGQGPKLLIQFQNNGVVDDSQLPKDRFSAERLKGVDSTLKIQPAKLEDSAVYLCASSISGIDEQFFGPGTRLTVL.

The chain is built from TRBV18 and TRBJ2-1; D is ambiguous. Between the trimmed V and J ends, which lost 0 bases and 3 bases, there was a span of 9 bases. Germline values: CDR1 KGHSH, CDR2 LQKENI. CDR3 length: 15 amino acids. The DNA for the CDR3 is TGTGCCAGCTCACCACCTGCTCGAATCTACAATGAGCAGTTCTTC. It encodes CASSPPARIYNEQFF.

This clonotype came up a few times. This chain joins TRBV11-2 and TRBJ2-1, with a weak D call TRBD2 (5 bases). The CDR3 covers 17 residues. The germline V gene encodes CDR1 SGHAT and CDR2 FQNNGV. Trimming cost V 2 bases and J 0 bases, with 14 bases left between them. CDR3 bases: TGTGCCAGCAGCTTAATTGGTGCGGGCAGCTCCTACAATGAGCAGTTCTTC. This translates into CASSLIGAGSSYNEQFF.

This rearrangement joins TRBV6-5 to TRBJ2-1, with 7 bases fitting TRBD2. V lost 5 bases, J lost 6 bases, and 7 bases stayed unmatched. Germline V gene sequence: CDR1 MNHEY, CDR2 SVGAGI. The CDR3 covers 14 residues. The CDR3 region has the DNA TGTGCCAGCAGTGGGGGGGAAGGCCCCAATGAGCAGTTCTTC. This translates into CASSGGEGPNEQFF.

This chain's CDR3 is CSAPGRREAFF. DNA of the CDR3: TGCAGTGCCCCCGGGCGGAGAGAAGCTTTCTTT. The rearrangement links TRBV20-1 to TRBJ1-1, with no clear D. V was cut by 6 bases and J by 8 bases, with 13 bases left in between. There are 11 residues in the CDR3. Germline V gene data show CDR1 as DFQATT and CDR2 as SNEGSKA (reference sequence).

The V gene is TRBV7-2, the J gene TRBJ2-1; TRBD2 matches 11 bases. The CDR3 sequence is 16 residues long. V shed 0 bases and J 9 bases; nucleotides not matched to a gene: 7. Germline V gene sequence: CDR1 SGHTA, CDR2 FQGNSA. The CDR3 spells CASSLARASGRSEQFF. The CDR3 DNA sequence: TGTGCCAGCAGCTTAGCGCGGGCTAGCGGGAGGAGTGAGCAGTTCTTC.

This clonotype was observed a few times. The chain uses TRBV9 and TRBJ2-2; no clear D gene. The germline gives CDR1 SGDLS, CDR2 YYNGEE. The length of the CDR3 is 12 residues. With 4 bases removed from V and 9 bases from J, the gap between germline ends came to 10 bases. The CDR3 DNA is TGTGCCAGCAGCAGCACCCCGTGGGAGCTGTTTTTT. It specifies CASSSTPWELFF. Full variable domain (outside the CDR3, taken from reference TRBV9 and TRBJ2-2): DSGVTQTPKHLITATGQRVTLRCSPRSGDLSVYWYQQSLDQGLQFLIQYYNGEERAKGNILERFSAQQFPDLHSELNLSSLELGDSALYFCASSSTPWELFFGEGSRLTVL.

The sample holds a few counts of this clonotype. This chain connects TRBV25-1 to TRBJ2-5; D uncertain. V lost 4 bases and J 5 bases, leaving 17 bases between the germline ends. Germline CDR1 is MGHDK and CDR2 is SYGVNS. CDR3 length: 15 residues. CDR3 sequence: CASSASRAPRETQYF. CDR3 nucleotides: TGTGCCAGCAGTGCATCTCGGGCCCCTCGGGAGACCCAGTACTTC.